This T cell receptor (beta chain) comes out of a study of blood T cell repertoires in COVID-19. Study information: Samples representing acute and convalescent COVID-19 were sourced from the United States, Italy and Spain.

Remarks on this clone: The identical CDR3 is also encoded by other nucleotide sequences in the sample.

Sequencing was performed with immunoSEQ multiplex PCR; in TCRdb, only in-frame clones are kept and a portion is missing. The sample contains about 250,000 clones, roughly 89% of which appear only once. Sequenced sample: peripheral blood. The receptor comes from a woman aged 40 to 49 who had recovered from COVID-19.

The CDR3 protein is CASSLVRNTEAFF. As DNA, the CDR3 is TGCGCCAGCAGCTTGGTTCGGAACACTGAAGCTTTCTTT. This chain connects TRBV5-1 to TRBJ1-1, with D unresolved. The CDR3 is made up of 13 amino acids. V shed 0 bases and J shed 1 base, with 4 bases lying between them. Germline V lookup: CDR1 SGHRS, CDR2 YFSETQ.